The text below deals with one TCR beta chain. The antigen this receptor binds is unknown. Nothing much larger sits one base from this clone, and base qualities are not available. The immunoSEQ Assay, a bias-controlled multiplex PCR, was used to amplify TCRbeta CDR3 regions from genomic DNA. Per the authors' processing: Nucleated cell counts per sample were estimated from amplification of reference gene primers within the assay. To quantify the absolute abundance of each unique TCRbeta CDR3 rearrangement, sequence reads were collapsed and filtered. Productive Simpson clonality was computed per sample as the square root of Simpson's diversity index over productive rearrangements. TCRdb retrieved this table from immuneACCESS and kept in-frame rearrangements only. Not all clones are present; in checked studies, unresolved V genes account for under half, and no reason is known for the remainder. D and trimming were read from the DNA, whereas the V and J calls and clone size are those reported in that table. Recorded for this sample are 200,000 or so clones; 80% to 90% of them occurred a single time. Jointly, the top ten make up 15% to 20% of the sample.

The sample belongs to a study of blood T cell repertoires in COVID-19 (TCRdb year 2020). At the level of the whole study: Samples covering the acute and convalescent phases of COVID-19 were provided by collaborators in the United States, Italy and Spain. Samples came from the ongoing ImmuneRACE study (first 160 participants) plus 1,254 subjects from 6 global collaborators. The repertoires were released in a freely available public database intended as a resource for research on the immune response to SARS-CoV-2. Deeply sampled blood TCRbeta repertoires from subjects exposed to, actively infected with, or recovered from COVID-19 were included in the dataset. A de-identified subject ID, COVID-19 status, age in years and sex were almost always included in the sample metadata. Where available, HLA class I and class II types were taken from metadata supplied by the sample provider and were not determined by assay-based typing. The prospective study material was composed of cDNA or gDNA derived from T cells, B-cell-depleted T cells, or PBMCs. Broad study findings and their caveats: Clinical and demographic metadata were provided uncurated, with the amount varying by source and participant.

Each collaborating institution followed its own protocols to collect whole blood in K2EDTA tubes. For TCRbeta analysis, collaborators shipped samples in one of three forms: frozen whole blood, isolated PBMCs, or DNA extracted from either of those sample types. The CDR3 runs 17 amino acids, cysteine and valine included. This entry keeps only the CDR3 DNA: 51 bases, framed from base 1. Ends trimmed: V by 0 bases, J by 0 bases; bases unmatched to a gene: 9. Based on the germline V gene, the CDR1 and CDR2 sequences are SGHDT and YYEEEE. Sequencing was carried out using peripheral blood. This TCR came from a human donor in a cohort sampled during active COVID-19. The sequence joins TRBV5-6 to TRBJ2-7; 7 of the junction bases match TRBD1. The nucleotide sequence is given as TGTGCCAGCAGCTTGGACAGGGGCGTTGGGAGCTCCTACGAGCAGTACGTC. This is translated as CASSLDRGVGSSYEQYV.